Shown below are 25 T cell receptor beta chains from a single sample sequenced in a study of siplizumab effects on memory and regulatory T cells (dated by TCRdb to the late 2010s). Libraries were made using the immunoSEQ multiplex PCR assay. TCRdb took over this immuneACCESS table, retaining in-frame rearrangements with V and J assigned. Such tables are incomplete; in checked studies, under half of the missing clones stem from an unresolved V gene, and the remainder is unexplained. Recorded for this sample are about 110,000 clones; about 90% of them occurred a single time. Jointly, the top ten make up under 0.75% of the sample. Sequencing was carried out using Tregs sorted from blood. The receptor source for this set is a human donor in good health.

The chain carries TRBV5-1 and TRBJ1-1, with a tentative D call TRBD1 (5 bases). The CDR3 is made up of 13 amino acids. The germline V gene encodes CDR1 SGHRS and CDR2 YFSETQ. V lost 7 bases and J 4 bases, leaving 14 bases between the germline ends. CDR3 nucleotides: TGCGCCAGCGGCCTGGCAGGGACCACTGAAGCTTTCTTT. This codes for CASGLAGTTEAFF. Full variable domain (remainder filled in from reference TRBV5-1 and TRBJ1-1): KAGVTQTPRYLIKTRGQQVTLSCSPISGHRSVSWYQQTPGQGLQFLFEYFSETQRNKGNFPGRFSGRQFSNSRSEMNVSTLELGDSALYLCASGLAGTTEAFFGQGTRLTVV.

V usage is TRBV5-1 and J usage is TRBJ2-7, with 10 bases that match TRBD2. V was clipped by 4 bases and J by 0 bases; unmatched bases: 4. Germline V gene data show CDR1 as SGHRS and CDR2 as YFSETQ. This CDR3 spans 15 amino acids. Written as DNA, the CDR3 is TGCGCCAGCAGCGGTAGCGGGAGGTCCTCCTACGAGCAGTACTTC. This translates into CASSGSGRSSYEQYF.

The V and J genes are TRBV9 and TRBJ2-7; D is ambiguous. The CDR3 covers 12 residues. Germline V gene data show CDR1 as SGDLS and CDR2 as YYNGEE. V was pared by 4 bases and J by 2 bases, with 7 bases between. This chain's CDR3 is CASSPRPYEQYF. In DNA, the CDR3 is TGTGCCAGCAGCCCCCGTCCCTACGAGCAGTACTTC.

This sequence joins TRBV7-2 and TRBJ1-1; the D gene is possibly TRBD1 (6 bases). Deletions cut 2 bases from V and 3 bases from J, with 22 bases between. The CDR3 contains 18 residues. Germline V gene sequence: CDR1 SGHTA, CDR2 FQGNSA. CDR3 amino acids: CASSLSSGGHRGYTEAFF. The DNA for the CDR3 is TGTGCCAGCAGCTTAAGTTCGGGTGGACATAGGGGGTACACTGAAGCTTTCTTT.

This clone was detected once. V usage is TRBV14 and J usage is TRBJ2-5; D is unresolved. The CDR3 sequence is 13 residues long. V lost 6 bases and J 4 bases, leaving 12 bases between the germline ends. Germline CDR1 SGHDN, CDR2 FVKESK. The chain's CDR3 is CASRGQIGETQYF. The CDR3, as DNA: TGTGCCAGCAGGGGTCAGATAGGAGAGACCCAGTACTTC.

V and J are TRBV5-5 and TRBJ1-2, with D unclear. The CDR3 extends over 13 amino acids. V shed 0 bases and J shed 4 bases, with 7 bases lying between them. The germline CDR1 and CDR2 sequences are SGHKS and YYEKEE (reference sequence). DNA for the CDR3: TGTGCCAGCAGCTTGGGGTACCTCTATGGCTACACCTTC. This translates into CASSLGYLYGYTF.

The rearrangement uses TRBV10-3 and TRBJ1-3; no clear D. Germline-derived CDR1 and CDR2 are ENHRY and SYGVKD. The CDR3 has 14 amino acids. Trimming removed 3 bases at V and 2 bases at J, with 8 bases between. The CDR3 is CAISDSPTGNTIYF. The CDR3 DNA reads TGTGCCATCAGTGACTCCCCCACTGGAAACACCATATATTTT.

There are a few counts of this clone. J is TRBJ2-3 and V is TRBV28; 7 bases agree with TRBD1. V trimming: 3 bases; J trimming: 4 bases; junction bases outside the gene matches: 4. CDR1 is MDHEN and CDR2 is SYDVKM in the germline V gene. This CDR3 comprises 14 residues. This CDR3 is CASSFRQGADTQYF. The CDR3 DNA is TGTGCCAGCAGTTTCAGACAGGGCGCAGATACGCAGTATTTT.

The J gene is TRBJ2-7, the V gene TRBV6-5; D unresolved. CDR1 MNHEY and CDR2 SVGAGI come from the germline V gene. The CDR3 contains 14 residues. The V gene lost 0 bases and the J gene lost 3 bases, with 9 bases spanning the gap. CDR3 DNA: TGTGCCAGCAGTTACTCGGTCACGGACTACGAGCAGTACTTC. Protein: CASSYSVTDYEQYF.

The chain links TRBV7-8 to TRBJ2-1, with 7 nucleotides matching TRBD2. CDR1 is SGHVS, CDR2 FQNEAQ, per germline. V shed 3 bases, J shed 0 bases, and the junction held 8 bases outside the gene matches. The CDR3 is made up of 17 amino acids. CDR3 in DNA: TGTGCCAGCAGCTTCTACCGCGGGAGTCTCTCCTACAATGAGCAGTTCTTC. Translating it yields CASSFYRGSLSYNEQFF.

This rearrangement joins TRBV5-4 to TRBJ1-6, with D unclear. The CDR3 is 14 residues long. Germline CDR1 reads SGHNT; CDR2 reads YYREEE (reference sequence). V lost 0 bases and J lost 8, with 9 bases in between. CDR3 sequence reads: CASSLVPGDSPLHF. The CDR3 bases are TGTGCCAGCAGCTTGGTGCCAGGCGATTCACCCCTCCACTTT.

The rearrangement uses TRBV6-5 and TRBJ1-1; D is uncertain. Germline V gives CDR1 MNHEY, CDR2 SVGAGI. Trimming stripped 7 bases from V and 3 bases from J, with 9 bases between. The CDR3 length is 12 residues. The CDR3 DNA follows: TGTGCCAGCAAGGGTGGGTACACTGAAGCTTTCTTT. Protein: CASKGGYTEAFF.

Comments on this clone: This sample includes further DNA sequences coding for the same CDR3. The rearrangement uses TRBV20-1 and TRBJ2-5, with D hard to call. Germline V CDR1 and CDR2: DFQATT, SNEGSKA (reference sequence). The CDR3 has 10 amino acids. Trimming shortened V by 2 bases and J by 2 bases, and 0 bases separated the two germline ends. The CDR3 loop reads CSARQETQYF. Written as DNA, the CDR3 is TGCAGTGCTAGACAAGAGACCCAGTACTTC.

V gene TRBV28 combines with J gene TRBJ2-3, with 8 bases lining up with TRBD2. The CDR3 loop spans 13 amino acids. Germline V lookup: CDR1 MDHEN, CDR2 SYDVKM. Trimming took 9 bases from V and 2 from J; bases not matched to a gene: 4. The DNA of the CDR3 is TGTGCCAGTTTAGCGGGGTTCACAGATACGCAGTATTTT. Translating it yields CASLAGFTDTQYF.

The chain uses TRBV6-6 and TRBJ2-2; the D is unclear. Germline V gives CDR1 MNHNY, CDR2 SVGAGI (reference sequence). This CDR3 region has 15 residues. The V and J ends lost 7 bases and 7 bases respectively, with 19 bases between them. For the CDR3, the DNA is TGTGCCAGCATGGATTCCCCCTGGCCTTTCGGGGAGCTGTTTTTT. Encoded protein: CASMDSPWPFGELFF.

The chain has TRBV7-9 and TRBJ2-4, with TRBD2 identical over 14 bases. The V gene end was trimmed by 5 bases and the J gene end by 2 bases; junction bases not matched to a gene: 8. Germline CDR1 is SEHNR and CDR2 is FQNEAQ (reference sequence). The CDR3 runs 18 residues. CDR3 sequence reads: CASSPGLAGGVTKNIQYF. Written as DNA, the CDR3 is TGTGCCAGCAGCCCAGGACTAGCGGGGGGTGTGACCAAAAACATTCAGTACTTC.

The V and J genes are TRBV29-1 and TRBJ1-5; perhaps TRBD1 as D (6 bases). Germline CDR1 SQVTM, CDR2 ANQGSEA. Trimming took 5 bases from V and 5 from J, leaving 13 bases between them. The CDR3 has 13 residues. CDR3 nucleotide sequence: TGCAGCGTTAAAGGGGGGGCGGATCAGCCCCAGCATTTT. Its translation is CSVKGGADQPQHF.

The CDR3 loop is CASSPRSGTDTQYF. In nucleotides, the CDR3 is TGCGCCAGCAGCCCGCGGTCTGGCACAGATACGCAGTATTTT. The chain combines TRBV5-1 with TRBJ2-3; no reliable D call. The CDR3 loop spans 14 amino acids. V was cut by 4 bases and J by 1 base, with 10 bases left in between. The germline CDR1 and CDR2 sequences are SGHRS and YFSETQ.

V gene TRBV9 combines with J gene TRBJ1-1, with D unclear. The CDR3 has 14 residues. Trimming cost V 0 bases and J 4 bases, with 10 bases left between them. Germline lookup yields CDR1 SGDLS and CDR2 YYNGEE. The CDR3: CASSVGGYGTEAFF. The CDR3 DNA reads as TGTGCCAGCAGCGTAGGAGGGTACGGCACTGAAGCTTTCTTT.

In DNA form, the CDR3 reads TGTGCCAGCAGCCAAGAAACGCAGAAAGGCGGGGAGCTGTTTTTT. Translating it yields CASSQETQKGGELFF. This chain links TRBV4-2 with TRBJ2-2; D is unresolved. Germline V gene lookup returns CDR1 LGHNA and CDR2 YNFKEQ. The CDR3 is 15 residues long. The V gene lost 0 bases and the J gene lost 7 bases, with 12 bases spanning the gap.

This rearrangement joins TRBV4-1 to TRBJ2-3; 9 positions agree with TRBD2. The V gene end was trimmed by 1 base and the J gene end by 2 bases; junction bases not matched to a gene: 1. CDR1 is MGHRA and CDR2 is YSYEKL in the germline V gene. The CDR3 length is 15 residues. The chain's CDR3 is CASSQGLADTDTQYF. CDR3 bases: TGCGCCAGCAGCCAAGGACTAGCGGACACAGATACGCAGTATTTT.

V usage is TRBV6-6 and J usage is TRBJ2-5; no clear D. The CDR3 is 14 residues long. Germline V gene sequence: CDR1 MNHNY, CDR2 SVGAGI (reference sequence). The ends were cut back, 7 bases at V and 4 bases at J, with 16 bases in the middle. The CDR3 spells CASKGRVPSETQYF. CDR3 in DNA: TGTGCCAGCAAGGGTAGGGTACCATCAGAGACCCAGTACTTC.

The genes are TRBV19 and TRBJ1-2, with 8 nucleotides matching TRBD1. The CDR3 consists of 14 residues. The junction had 4 bases not matched to a gene; V was cut back by 5 bases and J by 2 bases. In germline, CDR1 is LNHDA, CDR2 SQIVND (reference sequence). CDR3 loop: CASSLGQGNYGYTF. In DNA form, the CDR3 reads TGTGCCAGTAGTTTAGGACAGGGAAACTATGGCTACACCTTC.

The chain carries TRBV2 and TRBJ2-3, with 11 nucleotides matching TRBD2. The J segment lost 4 bases and the V segment lost 4 bases, leaving 7 bases of the junction unmatched. CDR3 length equals 16 residues. Germline V lookup: CDR1 SNHLY, CDR2 FYNNEI. The CDR3 nucleotides read TGTGCCAGCAGTGGGGTAGCGGGAGGGCCGTCAGATACGCAGTATTTT. Amino acid sequence: CASSGVAGGPSDTQYF.

The gene calls are TRBV27 and TRBJ2-3, with D perhaps being TRBD1 or TRBD2 (6 bases each). V gave up 10 bases and J gave up 0 bases, with 17 bases separating them. CDR3 length: 15 amino acids. The germline CDR1 and CDR2 sequences are MNHEY and SMNVEV (reference sequence). This CDR3 reads CATKGGGVSTDTQYF. CDR3 nucleotides: TGTGCCACCAAAGGAGGGGGAGTTAGCACAGATACGCAGTATTTT.